Listed below are T cell receptor beta chains from one sample, sequenced in a study of cytomegalovirus exposure and HLA in healthy donors. TCRdb's copy holds only in-frame clones and misses some; the assay was immunoSEQ multiplex PCR. The table includes 100,000 to 150,000 clones, 81% detected once. The sequencing input was PBMCs. The source of these receptors is a man in his late teens or twenties in good health and CMV-seronegative. Both conserved end residues are part of each CDR3. A D gene is named only where the DNA matches it firmly. Not every row has a clone size; where given, it reads once, few, many or a size class.

NA	few	TRBV28	TRBJ2-6	CASRKGRGSGANVLTF	TGTGCCAGCAGGAAGGGCAGGGGTTCTGGGGCCAACGTCCTGACTTTC
TRBD1	few	TRBV14	TRBJ1-1	CASSQVRGQLSAGGTEAFF	TGTGCCAGCAGCCAAGTTAGGGGACAGCTCTCAGCCGGGGGAACTGAAGCTTTCTTT
NA	NA	TRBV6-1	TRBJ2-7	CASSGEIQRASYEQYF	TGTGCCAGCAGTGGGGAGATTCAGCGGGCCTCCTACGAGCAGTACTTC
NA	NA	TRBV19	TRBJ2-1	CASSNPGRNEQFF	TGTGCCAGTAGTAATCCAGGTAGGAATGAGCAGTTCTTC
NA	NA	TRBV5-6	TRBJ2-5	CASSPKMGGGQETQYF	TGTGCCAGCAGCCCGAAAATGGGGGGAGGTCAAGAGACCCAGTACTTC
NA	NA	TRBV5-1	TRBJ2-5	CASSPGKLTLSYQETQYF	TGCGCCAGCAGCCCCGGAAAGCTGACACTTTCGTACCAAGAGACCCAGTACTTC
TRBD1	NA	TRBV19	TRBJ2-7	CASSIGTGQNYEQYF	TGTGCCAGTAGTATTGGGACAGGGCAAAACTACGAGCAGTACTTC
TRBD2	NA	TRBV9	TRBJ2-1	CASSVTSGGNEQFF	TGTGCCAGCAGCGTGACCAGCGGGGGGAATGAGCAGTTCTTC
TRBD1	NA	TRBV7-6	TRBJ1-1	CASSLRDRGPLGTEAFF	TGTGCCAGCAGCTTACGGGACAGGGGGCCCCTGGGCACTGAAGCTTTCTTT
TRBD1	NA	TRBV15	TRBJ1-2	CATRKTGDRGGGDGYTF	TGTGCCACCAGGAAGACTGGAGACAGGGGAGGCGGGGATGGCTACACCTTC
TRBD1	NA	TRBV6-4	TRBJ2-3	CASSGQGNTQYF	TGTGCCAGCAGCGGACAGGGGAATACGCAGTATTTT
NA	NA	TRBV29-1	TRBJ2-2	CSGRDTNTGELFF	TGCAGCGGCCGGGACACCAACACCGGGGAGCTGTTTTTT
TRBD1	few	TRBV5-1	TRBJ1-1	CASSSGQGRTEAFF	TGCGCCAGCAGCTCCGGACAGGGGCGCACTGAAGCTTTCTTT
NA	NA	TRBV5-6	TRBJ1-2	CASSFLLHRDYGYTF	TGTGCCAGCAGCTTTCTCCTTCACAGGGACTATGGCTACACCTTC
NA	NA	TRBV10-1	TRBJ1-2	CASSEFRGAGYTF	TGCGCCAGCAGTGAGTTCCGCGGCGCAGGCTACACCTTC
NA	NA	TRBV25-1	TRBJ1-2	CASNSLYGYTF	TGTGCCAGCAACAGCCTCTATGGCTACACCTTC
TRBD1	NA	TRBV4-3	TRBJ2-1	CASSLKGANEQFF	TGCGCCAGCAGCCTGAAGGGGGCAAATGAGCAGTTCTTC
TRBD1	NA	TRBV30	TRBJ1-1	CAWSVRDRGRSEAFF	TGTGCCTGGAGTGTCCGGGACAGGGGGCGGTCTGAAGCTTTCTTT
TRBD1	NA	TRBV7-2	TRBJ1-2	CASSETGTGTNYGYTF	TGTGCCAGCAGCGAAACCGGGACAGGGACCAACTATGGCTACACCTTC
NA	NA	TRBV6-5	TRBJ1-6	CASSYGGGSPLHF	TGTGCCAGCAGTTACGGGGGAGGCTCACCCCTCCACTTT
NA	NA	TRBV13	TRBJ2-5	CASSRQETQYF	TGTGCCAGCAGCCGCCAAGAGACCCAGTACTTC
NA	NA	TRBV4-1	TRBJ1-6	CASSQGAANSPLHF	TGCGCCAGCAGCCAAGGGGCAGCTAATTCACCCCTCCACTTT
TRBD1	NA	TRBV7-2	TRBJ1-2	CASTGQGVVYGYTF	TGTGCCAGCACCGGACAGGGAGTAGTCTATGGCTACACCTTC
NA	few	TRBV19	TRBJ2-5	CASMGGETQYF	TGTGCCAGTATGGGCGGGGAGACCCAGTACTTC
TRBD2	NA	TRBV27	TRBJ2-5	CASRSGGPQETQYF	TGTGCCAGCCGAAGCGGGGGCCCCCAAGAGACCCAGTACTTC
NA	once	TRBV7-8	TRBJ1-5	CASSLVETPYQPQHF	TGTGCCAGCAGCTTAGTAGAGACACCCTATCAGCCCCAGCATTTT
NA	NA	TRBV10-3	TRBJ1-2	CAISESTLESGSYTF	TGTGCCATCAGTGAGTCGACTCTGGAGTCGGGGAGCTACACCTTC
TRBD1	NA	TRBV28	TRBJ1-3	CASSLGDRGLNTIYF	TGTGCCAGCAGTTTGGGGGACAGGGGATTGAACACCATATATTTT
TRBD1	NA	TRBV5-1	TRBJ2-7	CASSTTGTGTYEQYF	TGCGCCAGCAGCACGACCGGGACAGGGACCTACGAGCAGTACTTC
NA	NA	TRBV19	TRBJ1-2	CASSIERGQFLMDGYTF	TGTGCCAGTAGTATAGAAAGAGGACAGTTTCTTATGGATGGCTACACCTTC
TRBD2	once	TRBV7-9	TRBJ2-1	CASSPGLAGVDEQFF	TGTGCCAGCAGCCCTGGCCTAGCGGGGGTCGATGAGCAGTTCTTC
NA	few	TRBV5-1	TRBJ2-3	CASSLDHFTDTQYF	TGCGCCAGCAGCTTGGACCACTTCACAGATACGCAGTATTTT
NA	NA	TRBV7-9	TRBJ2-7	CASSPPFRTSYEQYF	TGTGCCAGCAGCCCCCCGTTTAGGACATCCTACGAGCAGTACTTC
NA	NA	TRBV5-6	TRBJ1-1	CASSLSSDTEAFF	TGTGCCAGCAGCTTGTCGTCAGATACTGAAGCTTTCTTT
TRBD1	NA	TRBV6-6	TRBJ1-1	CASSYPAGGYTEAFF	TGTGCCAGCAGTTACCCAGCAGGGGGCTACACTGAAGCTTTCTTT
NA	NA	TRBV11-2	TRBJ2-7	CASSVQVFPYEQYF	TGTGCCAGCAGCGTACAGGTTTTCCCCTACGAGCAGTACTTC
TRBD1	NA	TRBV7-2	TRBJ1-1	CASSLTTGVLYTEAFF	TGTGCCAGCAGCTTGACAACAGGGGTCCTGTACACTGAAGCTTTCTTT
NA	NA	TRBV4-3	TRBJ1-6	CASSQAVIRSPNSPLHF	TGCGCCAGCAGCCAAGCTGTGATCCGGAGTCCGAATTCACCCCTCCACTTT
NA	few	TRBV7-9	TRBJ2-3	CASSPSRGGRSTDTQYF	TGTGCCAGCAGCCCATCCCGAGGGGGAAGAAGCACAGATACGCAGTATTTT
NA	few	TRBV7-2	TRBJ2-5	CASSFGGFGETQYF	TGTGCCAGCAGCTTTGGGGGGTTTGGAGAGACCCAGTACTTC
NA	NA	TRBV7-2	TRBJ2-1	CASSLGTPRDEQFF	TGTGCCAGCAGCTTAGGAACCCCGAGGGATGAGCAGTTCTTC
NA	NA	TRBV28	TRBJ1-1	CASSFFNGVNTEAFF	TGTGCCAGCAGTTTCTTTAACGGGGTGAACACTGAAGCTTTCTTT
TRBD1	NA	TRBV6-5	TRBJ2-7	CASSYRGQGLNEQYF	TGTGCCAGCAGTTACAGGGGACAGGGGCTGAACGAGCAGTACTTC
NA	NA	TRBV4-1	TRBJ1-2	CASSQPTGSNYGYTF	TGCGCCAGCAGCCAGCCGACAGGATCAAACTATGGCTACACCTTC
NA	NA	TRBV5-1	TRBJ1-4	CASSHQGLNEKLFF	TGCGCCAGCAGCCATCAGGGACTTAATGAAAAACTGTTTTTT
NA	NA	TRBV19	TRBJ1-5	CASQAFNQPQHF	TGTGCCAGTCAGGCGTTCAATCAGCCCCAGCATTTT
NA	few	TRBV10-3	TRBJ1-1	CAISGEIGRGAAFF	TGTGCCATCAGTGGGGAGATAGGGAGGGGGGCAGCTTTCTTT
TRBD1	few	TRBV4-1	TRBJ1-1	CASSMDRGLTEAFF	TGCGCCAGCAGCATGGACAGGGGGTTGACTGAAGCTTTCTTT
NA	NA	TRBV28	TRBJ1-6	CASSPRVQGRGSPLHF	TGTGCCAGCAGTCCTAGGGTGCAGGGGCGAGGTTCACCCCTCCACTTT
NA	NA	TRBV9	TRBJ2-2	CASSRDSRGTGELFF	TGTGCCAGCAGCCGAGACAGTCGTGGCACCGGGGAGCTGTTTTTT
TRBD2	NA	TRBV7-6	TRBJ2-1	CASSFMGRGASYNEQFF	TGTGCCAGCAGCTTCATGGGGCGGGGGGCCTCCTACAATGAGCAGTTCTTC
TRBD1	NA	TRBV29-1	TRBJ2-3	CSVTGTVTDTQYF	TGCAGCGTTACCGGGACAGTCACAGATACGCAGTATTTT
NA	once	TRBV5-1	TRBJ2-1	CASSKLVFNEQFF	TGCGCCAGCAGCAAACTAGTATTCAATGAGCAGTTCTTC